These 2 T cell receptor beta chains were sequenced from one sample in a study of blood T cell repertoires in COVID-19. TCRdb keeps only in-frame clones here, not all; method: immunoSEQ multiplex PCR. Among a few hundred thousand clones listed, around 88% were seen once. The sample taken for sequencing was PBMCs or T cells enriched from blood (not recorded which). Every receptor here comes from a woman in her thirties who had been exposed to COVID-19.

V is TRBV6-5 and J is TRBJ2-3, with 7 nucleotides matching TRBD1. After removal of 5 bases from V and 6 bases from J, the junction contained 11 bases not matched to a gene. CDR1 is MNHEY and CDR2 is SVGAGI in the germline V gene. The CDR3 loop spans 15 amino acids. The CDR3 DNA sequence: TGTGCCAGCAGTAGCCTTTACGACAGGGACGATACGCAGTATTTT. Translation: CASSSLYDRDDTQYF.

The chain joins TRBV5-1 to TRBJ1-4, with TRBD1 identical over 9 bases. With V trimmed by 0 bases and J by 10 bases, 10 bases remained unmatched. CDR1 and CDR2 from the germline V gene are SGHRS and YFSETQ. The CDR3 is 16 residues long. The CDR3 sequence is CASSLDPGTGSTKLFF. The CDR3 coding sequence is TGCGCCAGCAGCTTGGATCCCGGGACAGGGAGCACAAAACTGTTTTTT.